This T cell receptor beta chain derives from a study of shared clonotypes between healthy human individuals. Germline V gives CDR1 GTSNPN, CDR2 SVGIG (reference sequence). This CDR3 region has 15 residues. V dropped 7 bases and J dropped 1; count of bases not matched to a gene: 6. The table came from immunoSEQ multiplex PCR; TCRdb's copy has only in-frame clones and leaves some out. Of 2.3 million or so clones listed, over 90% are singletons. The clonotype comes from a man aged 18 to 30 in good health. Some clones in this sample may be carry-over from other donors' samples. This rearrangement joins TRBV30 to TRBJ2-1; 11 positions agree with TRBD2. Specimen: naive CD4+ T cells from PBMCs. Subset indicated: CD45RA+ positively selected. The DNA for the CDR3 is TGTGCCTCCTCGGGACTAGCGGAATCCTACAATGAGCAGTTCTTC. It translates to CASSGLAESYNEQFF. The complete variable domain, with remaining parts taken from reference TRBV30 and TRBJ2-1, reads SQTIHQWPATLVQPVGSPLSLECTVEGTSNPNLYWYRQAAGRGLQLLFYSVGIGQISSEVPQNLSASRPQDRQFILSSKKLLLSDSGFYLCASSGLAESYNEQFFGPGTRLTVL.